Below, 14 T cell receptor beta chains from the same sample are listed, as sequenced in a study of CD4 T cells in relation to SARS-CoV-2 and coronaviruses. Clones were read by immunoSEQ multiplex PCR, and TCRdb kept only the in-frame ones, dropping some. The data hold roughly 28,000 clones, with approximately 70% observed a single time. Unexposed donor CD4+ T cells date from about 2011-2018, before the COVID-19 pandemic. CD4+ T cells were isolated from the cells after around 11 days of culture. Which antigens these TCRs recognize remains unknown. Sequenced input: CD4+ T cells from PBMCs, cultured in vitro. The receptors here all came from a human donor in good health.

This clone was counted a few times. The chain recombines TRBV16 with TRBJ2-2; D unresolved. The CDR3 runs 12 residues. Germline assignment: CDR1 KGHSY and CDR2 FQNENV. V was trimmed by 2 bases and J by 8 bases, leaving 6 bases between them. The CDR3 loop is CASSQGVGELFF. The DNA for the CDR3 is TGTGCCAGCAGCCAAGGAGTGGGGGAGCTGTTTTTT.

V is TRBV12-3 or TRBV12-4 and J is TRBJ1-5; D unresolved. The CDR3 loop spans 13 amino acids. Trimming pared 3 bases from V and 2 bases from J, leaving 5 bases between. The CDR3 is CASSFMGNQPQHF. The CDR3, as DNA: TGTGCCAGCAGTTTTATGGGCAATCAGCCCCAGCATTTT.

This clone was counted between two and nine times. The J gene is TRBJ2-7, the V gene TRBV12-3 or TRBV12-4, with unresolved D. V dropped 1 base and J dropped 3 bases, with 1 base sitting between them. This CDR3 spans 11 amino acids. The CDR3 coding sequence is TGTGCCAGCAGTTTAGGCTACGAGCAGTACTTC. Translated: CASSLGYEQYF.

The chain uses TRBV4-3 and TRBJ2-4; possible D gene TRBD2, 5 bases. The V gene lost 0 bases and the J gene lost 0 bases, with 15 bases spanning the gap. The CDR3 runs 18 residues. Germline assignment: CDR1 LGHNA and CDR2 YSLEER. CDR3 region: CASSQDFTADLAKNIQYF. For the CDR3, the DNA is TGCGCCAGCAGCCAAGATTTCACGGCGGACTTAGCCAAAAACATTCAGTACTTC.

The chain recombines TRBV9 with TRBJ2-5, with 8 bases fitting TRBD1. V lost 3 bases to trimming and J lost 4 bases; unmatched junction nucleotides: 11. This CDR3 contains 16 residues. CDR1 SGDLS and CDR2 YYNGEE come from the germline V gene. The CDR3 loop is CASSGAGDRRGETQYF. The CDR3 DNA sequence: TGTGCCAGCAGCGGAGCAGGGGACAGGAGGGGAGAGACCCAGTACTTC.

This chain joins TRBV7-2 and TRBJ2-3; 7 bases agree with TRBD2. This CDR3 contains 14 residues. The germline gives CDR1 SGHTA, CDR2 FQGNSA. V trimming: 2 bases; J trimming: 2 bases; junction bases outside the gene matches: 1. The CDR3 DNA reads TGTGCCAGCAGCTTACGGGGGGACACAGATACGCAGTATTTT. As protein: CASSLRGDTDTQYF.

The V call is TRBV6-6, the J call TRBJ2-3; 10 bases map to TRBD2. V gave up 5 bases and J gave up 6 bases; unmatched junction bases: 14. CDR3 size: 17 residues. Germline loops: CDR1 MNHNY, CDR2 SVGAGI (reference sequence). The CDR3, as DNA: TGTGCCAGCAGTCAACTAGCGGGGAGCTCCCGGCGGGATACGCAGTATTTT. Translating it yields CASSQLAGSSRRDTQYF.

The V and J genes are TRBV6-6 and TRBJ2-1; tentative D call: TRBD1 (6 bases). This CDR3 contains 12 residues. V lost 7 bases, J lost 13 bases, and 17 bases lay in between. Per germline, CDR1 MNHNY and CDR2 SVGAGI (reference sequence). The DNA for the CDR3 is TGTGCCAGCAATGCACCGGGACAATATCAGTTCTTC. This encodes CASNAPGQYQFF.

This clone was detected a few times. The V gene is TRBV5-1, the J gene TRBJ1-4; the D is unclear. The V gene lost 2 bases and the J gene lost 2 bases, with 7 bases spanning the gap. The CDR3 extends over 14 amino acids. The germline CDR1 and CDR2 sequences are SGHRS and YFSETQ. CDR3 loop: CASSLGRTNEKLFF. The CDR3 region has the DNA TGCGCCAGCAGCTTAGGCAGGACTAATGAAAAACTGTTTTTT.

This clone has more than one count but fewer than ten. This chain uses TRBV19 with TRBJ2-2; D is perhaps TRBD2 (6 bases). Germline V gives CDR1 LNHDA, CDR2 SQIVND (reference sequence). Trimming left V 9 bases short and J 6 bases short, with 17 bases between. This CDR3 contains 14 residues. The DNA of the CDR3 is TGTGCCAGCCTTCTTCTCAGCGGGTCCGGGGAGCTGTTTTTT. It translates to CASLLLSGSGELFF. Filled out from reference TRBV19 and TRBJ2-2, the complete variable domain reads DGGITQSPKYLFRKEGQNVTLSCEQNLNHDAMYWYRQDPGQGLRLIYYSQIVNDFQKGDIAEGYSVSREKKESFPLTVTSAQKNPTAFYLCASLLLSGSGELFFGEGSRLTVL.

The J gene is TRBJ2-7, the V gene TRBV7-2; 10 bases map to TRBD1. The CDR3 runs 14 residues. CDR1 SGHTA and CDR2 FQGNSA come from the germline V gene. With 5 bases clipped from V and 7 bases from J, the junction kept 8 bases outside the gene matches. The CDR3 is CASSNRQGAWEQYF. The CDR3 DNA is TGTGCCAGCAGCAACCGACAGGGGGCGTGGGAGCAGTACTTC.

This rearrangement joins TRBV12-5 to TRBJ1-2; 9 bases align to TRBD1. The CDR3 is made up of 15 amino acids. V gave up 5 bases and J gave up 4 bases; unmatched junction bases: 8. Germline V lookup: CDR1 LGHNT, CDR2 FRNRAP. The CDR3 bases are TGTGCTAGTGGTCAACCGGGACAGGGAGGCTATGGCTACACCTTC. It is translated as CASGQPGQGGYGYTF. The whole variable domain, filled in from reference TRBV12-5 and TRBJ1-2, reads DARVTQTPRHKVTEMGQEVTMRCQPILGHNTVFWYRQTMMQGLELLAYFRNRAPLDDSGMPKDRFSAEMPDATLATLKIQPSEPRDSAVYFCASGQPGQGGYGYTFGSGTRLTVV.

V usage is TRBV7-2 and J usage is TRBJ2-6; a weak D match, TRBD1 (6 bases). Germline CDR1 and CDR2: SGHTA and FQGNSA. The length of the CDR3 is 16 residues. V gave up 5 bases and J gave up 2 bases, with 13 bases separating them. The CDR3 region has the DNA TGTGCCAGCAGCCGGGACACCGTAACTGGGGCCAACGTCCTGACTTTC. Translation: CASSRDTVTGANVLTF.

This sequence joins TRBV9 and TRBJ1-1; tentatively, D is TRBD1 (5 bases). The CDR3 length is 15 residues. The germline V gene has CDR1 SGDLS and CDR2 YYNGEE. Trimming removed 0 bases from V and 4 bases from J, with 13 bases in between. The CDR3 region is CASSVVAGGGTEAFF. CDR3 sequence (DNA): TGTGCCAGCAGCGTAGTCGCCGGCGGGGGCACTGAAGCTTTCTTT.